A selection of T cell receptor beta chains follows, all from one sample in a study of T cell responses to AZD1222 COVID-19 vaccine. TCRdb's copy holds only in-frame clones and misses some; the assay was immunoSEQ multiplex PCR. The sample consists of some 80,000 clones, over 80% of them appearing once. This specimen consisted of peripheral blood, obtained on day 0 of AZD1222 vaccination. The receptors were gathered from an adult in good health. CDR3s include the opening cysteine and the closing phenylalanine or tryptophan. A D gene is named only where the DNA matches it firmly. A row's size may be missing; if present it is once, few, many or a size class.

V: TRBV5-1; size: .; J: TRBJ1-6; D: .; CDR3: CASSLDVELGSPLHF; DNA: TGCGCCAGCAGCTTGGATGTGGAATTGGGTTCACCCCTCCACTTT
V: TRBV5-5; size: .; J: TRBJ2-3; D: .; CDR3: CASSYLGGDTQYF; DNA: TGTGCCAGCAGCTACCTCGGGGGAGATACGCAGTATTTT
V: TRBV27; size: few; J: TRBJ1-6; D: TRBD1; CDR3: CASRARDRANSPLHF; DNA: TGTGCCAGCAGGGCCCGGGACAGGGCAAATTCACCCCTCCACTTT
V: TRBV30; size: .; J: TRBJ1-2; D: TRBD1; CDR3: CAWRGQENYGYTF; DNA: TGTGCCTGGAGGGGACAGGAAAACTATGGCTACACCTTC
V: TRBV15; size: .; J: TRBJ1-3; D: TRBD1; CDR3: CATSRDGGGGNTIYF; DNA: TGTGCCACCAGCAGAGATGGAGGGGGCGGAAACACCATATATTTT
V: TRBV5-1; size: .; J: TRBJ1-4; D: .; CDR3: CASSLEGTGNEKLFF; DNA: TGCGCCAGCAGCTTGGAAGGGACGGGTAATGAAAAACTGTTTTTT
V: TRBV5-1; size: medium-sized; J: TRBJ1-1; D: .; CDR3: CASTLGGFAAFF; DNA: TGCGCCAGCACCCTCGGAGGATTCGCGGCTTTCTTT
V: TRBV9; size: .; J: TRBJ1-2; D: .; CDR3: CASSVEGVGDGYTF; DNA: TGTGCCAGCAGCGTAGAAGGGGTTGGGGATGGCTACACCTTC
V: TRBV28; size: .; J: TRBJ1-6; D: .; CDR3: CVAGTGDYSPLHF; DNA: TGTGTCGCCGGTACAGGTGATTATTCACCCCTCCACTTT
V: TRBV5-1; size: .; J: TRBJ1-1; D: .; CDR3: CASSLDGDGTEAFF; DNA: TGCGCCAGCAGCTTGGACGGGGATGGCACTGAAGCTTTCTTT
V: TRBV28; size: .; J: TRBJ1-1; D: TRBD1; CDR3: CASSFLTGEAFF; DNA: TGTGCCAGCAGTTTTCTGACAGGGGAAGCTTTCTTT
V: TRBV30; size: .; J: TRBJ2-1; D: TRBD2; CDR3: CAWSRSYPGTSGGDNEQFF; DNA: TGTGCCTGGAGTCGCTCATACCCCGGGACTAGCGGGGGGGACAATGAGCAGTTCTTC
V: TRBV12-3/TRBV12-4; size: .; J: TRBJ1-1; D: .; CDR3: CASRRNTEAFF; DNA: TGTGCCAGCAGGCGAAACACTGAAGCTTTCTTT
V: TRBV18; size: .; J: TRBJ1-5; D: .; CDR3: CASSRTPNSNQPQHF; DNA: TGTGCCAGCTCGCGGACACCGAATAGCAATCAGCCCCAGCATTTT
V: TRBV19; size: .; J: TRBJ1-5; D: TRBD1; CDR3: CASEREGTGGANQPQHF; DNA: TGTGCCAGCGAGCGTGAAGGGACAGGGGGCGCCAATCAGCCCCAGCATTTT
V: TRBV7-9; size: few; J: TRBJ1-2; D: .; CDR3: CASSLGEYGYTF; DNA: TGTGCCAGCAGCTTAGGCGAATATGGCTACACCTTC
V: TRBV4-2; size: .; J: TRBJ2-4; D: TRBD2; CDR3: CASSLGLAGGYIQYF; DNA: TGTGCCAGCAGCCTCGGACTAGCGGGGGGTTACATTCAGTACTTC
V: TRBV5-1; size: .; J: TRBJ1-2; D: .; CDR3: CASSSTGSLVYGYTF; DNA: TGCGCCAGCAGCTCTACAGGGTCTCTTGTGTATGGCTACACCTTC
V: TRBV30; size: .; J: TRBJ1-2; D: .; CDR3: CAWSNTAASVSYTF; DNA: TGTGCCTGGAGTAACACAGCCGCCAGTGTAAGCTACACCTTC
V: TRBV4-2; size: .; J: TRBJ2-1; D: TRBD2; CDR3: CASSQVAAGGPYSYNEQFF; DNA: TGTGCCAGCAGCCAAGTCGCAGCGGGGGGGCCATACTCCTACAATGAGCAGTTCTTC
V: TRBV27; size: .; J: TRBJ1-5; D: .; CDR3: CASSLSGNQPQHF; DNA: TGTGCCAGCAGTTTATCAGGGAATCAGCCCCAGCATTTT
V: TRBV4-1; size: .; J: TRBJ2-1; D: .; CDR3: CASSQPREAHEQFF; DNA: TGCGCCAGCAGCCAACCCAGGGAGGCCCATGAGCAGTTCTTC
V: TRBV7-9; size: .; J: TRBJ2-1; D: .; CDR3: CASSLLGYNEQFF; DNA: TGTGCCAGCAGCTTATTGGGGTACAATGAGCAGTTCTTC
V: TRBV5-1; size: .; J: TRBJ2-7; D: .; CDR3: CASSLEGTGYEQYF; DNA: TGCGCCAGCAGCTTGGAGGGGACGGGCTACGAGCAGTACTTC
V: TRBV30; size: .; J: TRBJ1-2; D: .; CDR3: CAWSPPLGRVSGYTF; DNA: TGTGCCTGGAGTCCTCCTCTGGGGAGGGTCTCTGGCTACACCTTC
V: TRBV2; size: .; J: TRBJ2-1; D: .; CDR3: CASSALARGYNEQFF; DNA: TGTGCCAGCAGTGCCCTAGCGAGGGGGTACAATGAGCAGTTCTTC
V: TRBV18; size: few; J: TRBJ1-3; D: TRBD1; CDR3: CASSPLMRQGVAGNTIYF; DNA: TGTGCCAGCTCACCACTTATGCGACAGGGGGTTGCTGGAAACACCATATATTTT
V: TRBV5-1; size: .; J: TRBJ2-7; D: .; CDR3: CASSLTGTGVYEQYF; DNA: TGCGCCAGCAGCTTAACCGGGACGGGGGTCTACGAGCAGTACTTC
V: TRBV7-9; size: .; J: TRBJ1-1; D: .; CDR3: CASSLGAGRMNTEAFF; DNA: TGTGCCAGCAGCTTAGGCGCAGGGAGGATGAACACTGAAGCTTTCTTT
V: TRBV12-3/TRBV12-4; size: .; J: TRBJ1-2; D: .; CDR3: CASSIRLYGYTF; DNA: TGTGCCAGCAGTATACGGCTTTATGGCTACACCTTC
V: TRBV6-5; size: .; J: TRBJ1-1; D: .; CDR3: CASKSALKGNTEAFF; DNA: TGTGCCAGCAAAAGTGCGCTAAAGGGTAACACTGAAGCTTTCTTT
V: TRBV29-1; size: few; J: TRBJ2-2; D: TRBD1; CDR3: CSQDRRRDRGVVDTGELFF; DNA: TGCAGCCAAGACCGGAGACGGGACAGGGGTGTAGTCGACACCGGGGAGCTGTTTTTT
V: TRBV20-1; size: .; J: TRBJ1-2; D: .; CDR3: CSASKPGTHGYTF; DNA: TGCAGTGCTAGTAAGCCAGGGACACATGGCTACACCTTC
V: TRBV5-1; size: once; J: TRBJ1-1; D: .; CDR3: CASSFTGSEAFF; DNA: TGCGCCAGCAGCTTCACAGGGTCTGAAGCTTTCTTT
V: TRBV10-3; size: .; J: TRBJ2-7; D: .; CDR3: CAISGASDYEQYF; DNA: TGTGCCATCAGTGGGGCTAGCGACTACGAGCAGTACTTC
V: TRBV2; size: .; J: TRBJ2-7; D: TRBD1; CDR3: CASSDPRTGTERYEQYF; DNA: TGTGCCAGCAGTGATCCCCGGACCGGGACAGAACGATACGAGCAGTACTTC
V: TRBV5-6; size: .; J: TRBJ1-2; D: .; CDR3: CASSLALRYTF; DNA: TGTGCCAGCAGCTTGGCTCTTCGCTACACCTTC
V: TRBV9; size: .; J: TRBJ1-1; D: .; CDR3: CASSVRAVGTEAFF; DNA: TGTGCCAGCAGCGTACGGGCGGTCGGCACTGAAGCTTTCTTT
V: TRBV28; size: .; J: TRBJ1-2; D: .; CDR3: CASSLGVGRTYGYTF; DNA: TGTGCCAGCAGTCTAGGGGTGGGCAGGACCTATGGCTACACCTTC
V: TRBV18; size: .; J: TRBJ1-6; D: .; CDR3: CASSGTLNSPLHF; DNA: TGTGCCAGCTCCGGGACGCTAAATTCACCCCTCCACTTT
V: TRBV9; size: .; J: TRBJ1-1; D: TRBD1; CDR3: CASSVLGTAKGSTEAFF; DNA: TGTGCCAGCAGCGTACTAGGGACAGCCAAGGGAAGCACTGAAGCTTTCTTT
V: TRBV5-1; size: .; J: TRBJ2-3; D: TRBD2; CDR3: CASSRSTSGGLTDTQYF; DNA: TGCGCCAGCAGCCGATCGACTAGCGGGGGATTAACAGATACGCAGTATTTT
V: TRBV27; size: few; J: TRBJ1-2; D: .; CDR3: CASSPSGPKWGYTF; DNA: TGTGCCAGCAGCCCTAGCGGGCCTAAGTGGGGCTACACCTTC
V: TRBV7-6; size: .; J: TRBJ1-2; D: .; CDR3: CASSLGDTAFYGYTF; DNA: TGTGCCAGCAGCTTAGGGGACACGGCCTTCTATGGCTACACCTTC
V: TRBV30; size: .; J: TRBJ1-1; D: .; CDR3: CAWSTEAEAFF; DNA: TGTGCCTGGAGTACAGAGGCTGAAGCTTTCTTT